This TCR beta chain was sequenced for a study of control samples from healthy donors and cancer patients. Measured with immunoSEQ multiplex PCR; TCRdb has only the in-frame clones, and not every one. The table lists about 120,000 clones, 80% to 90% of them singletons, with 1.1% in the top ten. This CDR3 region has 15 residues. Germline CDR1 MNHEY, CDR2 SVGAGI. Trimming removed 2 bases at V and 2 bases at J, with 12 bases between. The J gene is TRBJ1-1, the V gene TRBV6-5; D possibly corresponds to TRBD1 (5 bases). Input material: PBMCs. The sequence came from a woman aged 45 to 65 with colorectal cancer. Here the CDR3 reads CASSYRPGHNTEAFF. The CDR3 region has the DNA TGTGCCAGCAGTTACCGTCCAGGGCACAACACTGAAGCTTTCTTT.